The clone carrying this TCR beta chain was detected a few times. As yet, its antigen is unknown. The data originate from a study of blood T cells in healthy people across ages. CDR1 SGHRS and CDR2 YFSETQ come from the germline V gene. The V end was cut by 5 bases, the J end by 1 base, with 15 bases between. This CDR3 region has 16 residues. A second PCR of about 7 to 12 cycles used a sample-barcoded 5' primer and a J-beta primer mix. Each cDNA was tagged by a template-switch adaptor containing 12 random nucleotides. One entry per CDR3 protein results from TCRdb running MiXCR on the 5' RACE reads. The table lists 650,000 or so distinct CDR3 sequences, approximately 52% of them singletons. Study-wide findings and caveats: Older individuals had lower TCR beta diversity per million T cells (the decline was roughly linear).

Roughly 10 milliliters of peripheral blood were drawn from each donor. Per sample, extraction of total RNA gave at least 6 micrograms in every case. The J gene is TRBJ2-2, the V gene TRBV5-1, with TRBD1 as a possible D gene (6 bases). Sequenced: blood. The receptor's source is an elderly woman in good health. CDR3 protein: CASSTQGHRNTGELFF. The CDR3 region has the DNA TGCGCCAGCAGTACACAGGGACATCGGAACACCGGGGAGCTGTTTTTT.